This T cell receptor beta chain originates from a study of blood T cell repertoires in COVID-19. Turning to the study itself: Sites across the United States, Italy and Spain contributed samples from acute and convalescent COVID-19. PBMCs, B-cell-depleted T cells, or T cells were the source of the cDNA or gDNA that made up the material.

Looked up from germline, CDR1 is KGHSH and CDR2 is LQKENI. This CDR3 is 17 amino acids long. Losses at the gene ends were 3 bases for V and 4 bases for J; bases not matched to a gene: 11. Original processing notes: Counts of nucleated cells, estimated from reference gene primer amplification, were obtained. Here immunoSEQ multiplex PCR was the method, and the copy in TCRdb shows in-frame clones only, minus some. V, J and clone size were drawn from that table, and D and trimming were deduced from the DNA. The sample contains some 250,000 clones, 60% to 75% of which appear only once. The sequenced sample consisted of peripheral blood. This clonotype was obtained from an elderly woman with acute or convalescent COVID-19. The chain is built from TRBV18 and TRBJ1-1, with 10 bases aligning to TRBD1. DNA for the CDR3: TGTGCCAGCTCACCCTCCCGGGACAGGGGATTGGGCACTGAAGCTTTCTTT. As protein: CASSPSRDRGLGTEAFF.